The 31 T cell receptor beta chains in this list originate from one sample, sequenced in a study of CD8 T cells in ankylosing spondylitis. Each CDR3 protein is one row after TCRdb ran MiXCR on the 5' RACE reads. Of 250,000 to 350,000 distinct CDR3 sequences listed, around 20% are singletons. Specimen: blood, either unsorted or a sorted T cell fraction (not recorded which). The receptors were gathered from a male donor with ankylosing spondylitis or in good health (not recorded which).

The chain links TRBV4-2 to TRBJ2-2; the D gene is possibly TRBD2 (7 bases). The length of the CDR3 is 16 residues. Germline V gene sequence: CDR1 LGHNA, CDR2 YNFKEQ. V lost 2 bases to trimming and J lost 1 base, with 11 bases between them. CDR3 coding DNA: TGTGCCAGCAGCCAATCAGCGGGACAGAACACCGGGGAGCTGTTTTTT. It specifies CASSQSAGQNTGELFF.

The V and J genes are TRBV5-1 and TRBJ1-5; no clear D. This CDR3 contains 16 residues. CDR1 and CDR2 (germline): SGHRS, YFSETQ. Trimming removed 0 bases at V and 0 bases at J, with 10 bases between. CDR3 sequence: CASSLGEGHSNQPQHF. The CDR3 DNA reads as TGCGCCAGCAGCTTGGGAGAGGGTCATAGCAATCAGCCCCAGCATTTT.

The chain is built from TRBV12-3 or TRBV12-4 and TRBJ1-1; 12 bases are shared with TRBD1. V trimming: 4 bases; J trimming: 4 bases; junction bases outside the gene matches: 4. The CDR3 extends over 15 amino acids. The CDR3 here is CASSSGQGAPTEAFF. The CDR3 nucleotides read TGTGCCAGCAGTTCGGGACAGGGGGCGCCCACTGAAGCTTTCTTT.

This rearrangement joins TRBV20-1 to TRBJ2-7; D is perhaps TRBD1 (7 bases). V gave up 6 bases and J gave up 2 bases, with 14 bases separating them. The CDR3 has 13 amino acids. CDR1 and CDR2 from the germline V gene are DFQATT and SNEGSKA (reference sequence). This CDR3 reads CSASSGGTYEQYV. As DNA, the CDR3 is TGCAGTGCCTCTTCAGGGGGGACCTACGAGCAGTACGTC.

This clonotype turned up a few times. The CDR3 is CASSQHGGYGYTF. For the CDR3, the DNA is TGTGCCAGCAGCCAACACGGTGGCTATGGCTACACCTTC. This chain uses TRBV3-1 with TRBJ1-2, with D uncertain. The CDR3 has 13 amino acids. V was pared by 2 bases and J by 4 bases, with 8 bases between. Germline CDR1 is LGHDT and CDR2 is YNNKEL (reference sequence).

The V gene is TRBV5-1, the J gene TRBJ2-5; 11 positions match TRBD2. In germline, CDR1 is SGHRS, CDR2 YFSETQ. V dropped 4 bases and J dropped 2; count of bases not matched to a gene: 4. This CDR3 comprises 15 residues. The CDR3 DNA sequence: TGCGCCAGCAGCGTGACTAGCGGGGTTCAAGAGACCCAGTACTTC. As protein: CASSVTSGVQETQYF.

The chain uses TRBV20-1 and TRBJ2-1; 12 bases are shared with TRBD2. In germline, CDR1 is DFQATT, CDR2 SNEGSKA (reference sequence). V was clipped by 0 bases and J by 9 bases; unmatched bases: 9. The CDR3 is made up of 16 amino acids. CDR3 in amino acids: CSARDLAGGPGGEQFF. The CDR3 bases are TGCAGTGCTAGAGATCTAGCGGGAGGGCCCGGCGGTGAGCAGTTCTTC.

The genes are TRBV25-1 and TRBJ1-2, with TRBD1 matching over 8 bases. The V gene end was trimmed by 8 bases and the J gene end by 4 bases; junction bases not matched to a gene: 6. The CDR3 runs 13 residues. Germline-derived CDR1 and CDR2 are MGHDK and SYGVNS. CDR3: CASSDRALYGYTF. CDR3 nucleotide sequence: TGTGCCAGCTCGGACAGGGCCCTCTATGGCTACACCTTC.

There are many counts of this clonotype. The chain carries TRBV2 and TRBJ1-1; D is unclear. V lost 6 bases to trimming and J lost 10 bases, with 12 bases between them. The CDR3 is made up of 11 amino acids. The germline V gene has CDR1 SNHLY and CDR2 FYNNEI. The CDR3 protein is CASRPGGLAFF. The CDR3 DNA sequence: TGTGCCAGCAGGCCGGGAGGGTTAGCTTTCTTT.

The V gene is TRBV28, the J gene TRBJ1-2, with D unresolved. Germline values: CDR1 MDHEN, CDR2 SYDVKM. The CDR3 runs 14 residues. V was clipped by 10 bases and J by 2 bases, with 17 bases between them. CDR3 DNA: TGTGCCACAGGAGGTCCAATACAAAACTATGGCTACACCTTC. Translating it yields CATGGPIQNYGYTF.

This chain joins TRBV9 and TRBJ2-3; 8 bases are a match to TRBD2. Looked up from germline, CDR1 is SGDLS and CDR2 is YYNGEE. The CDR3 is made up of 16 amino acids. The J segment lost 7 bases and the V segment lost 0 bases, leaving 10 bases of the junction unmatched. CDR3 bases: TGTGCCAGCAGCGTAGGGGGTAGCGGGGAGGGGTATACGCAGTATTTT. Encoded protein: CASSVGGSGEGYTQYF.

The sample holds a few counts of this clonotype. The chain employs TRBV12-3 or TRBV12-4 and TRBJ2-2, with no clear D. V was clipped by 8 bases and J by 4 bases, with 5 bases between them. The CDR3 runs to 11 residues. Written as DNA, the CDR3 is TGTGCCAGCGCGGCCACCGGGGAGCTGTTTTTT. This encodes CASAATGELFF.

This clonotype was detected a few times. V gene TRBV9 combines with J gene TRBJ2-3, with TRBD1 matching 10 bases. Per germline, CDR1 SGDLS and CDR2 YYNGEE. The CDR3 runs 17 residues. Trimming at V came to 4 bases and at J to 2 bases, leaving 10 bases not matched to a gene. The CDR3 here is CASSQDGDRGVTDTQYF. DNA for the CDR3: TGTGCCAGCAGCCAAGATGGGGACAGGGGTGTCACAGATACGCAGTATTTT.

In its sample, this clonotype was seen a few times. This rearrangement joins TRBV6-1 to TRBJ1-1, with D perhaps matching TRBD1 (5 bases). CDR1 and CDR2 (germline): MNHNS, SASEGT. The CDR3 length is 15 residues. The ends were cut back, 5 bases at V and 7 bases at J, with 20 bases in the middle. CDR3 nucleotides: TGTGCCAGCAGTCCCCTCGGGACCGCCCCCGGTGAAGCTTTCTTT. Translating it yields CASSPLGTAPGEAFF.

The V gene is TRBV20-1, the J gene TRBJ1-1; no firm D call. This CDR3 spans 14 amino acids. CDR1 is DFQATT and CDR2 is SNEGSKA in the germline V gene (reference sequence). The V gene lost 3 bases and the J gene lost 1 base, with 12 bases spanning the gap. The DNA of the CDR3 is TGCAGTGCTAGTTCGGCAGGCCCGAACACTGAAGCTTTCTTT. Translation gives CSASSAGPNTEAFF.

The chain recombines TRBV7-2 with TRBJ2-1, with TRBD2 matching over 10 bases. V shed 3 bases, J shed 5 bases, and the junction held 4 bases outside the gene matches. This CDR3 spans 15 amino acids. Germline CDR1 is SGHTA and CDR2 is FQGNSA. The CDR3 here is CASSFSGGANNEQFF. In DNA, the CDR3 is TGTGCCAGCAGCTTCAGCGGGGGGGCAAACAATGAGCAGTTCTTC.

This clonotype has more than one count but fewer than ten. This sequence joins TRBV5-1 and TRBJ1-5, with D perhaps TRBD1 (5 bases). This CDR3 has 14 amino acids. V was pared by 4 bases and J by 6 bases, with 14 bases between. Germline CDR1 is SGHRS and CDR2 is YFSETQ. The CDR3 is CASSPDSAGQPQHF. Written as DNA, the CDR3 is TGCGCCAGCAGCCCCGACAGCGCAGGTCAGCCCCAGCATTTT.

V and J are TRBV5-5 and TRBJ2-2; the match to TRBD2 covers 11 bases. Germline CDR1 is SGHKS and CDR2 is YYEKEE (reference sequence). The J segment lost 2 bases and the V segment lost 3 bases, leaving 6 bases of the junction unmatched. This CDR3 has 17 amino acids. The CDR3 sequence is CASSWATSGANTGELFF. DNA for the CDR3: TGTGCCAGCAGCTGGGCGACTAGCGGGGCAAACACCGGGGAGCTGTTTTTT.

This clonotype came up a few times. This rearrangement joins TRBV20-1 to TRBJ1-2; 7 positions match TRBD1. Per germline, CDR1 DFQATT and CDR2 SNEGSKA (reference sequence). V trimming: 5 bases; J trimming: 4 bases; junction bases outside the gene matches: 13. This CDR3 contains 15 residues. The CDR3 region has the DNA TGCAGTGCTGAGCAACTGGGACAGCCCTCCTATGGCTACACCTTC. Translating it yields CSAEQLGQPSYGYTF.

The rearrangement links TRBV5-1 to TRBJ2-1; TRBD1 matches at 8 bases. The CDR3 is made up of 15 amino acids. Germline V lookup: CDR1 SGHRS, CDR2 YFSETQ. Trimming removed 3 bases from V and 4 bases from J; junction bases left unmatched: 6. The CDR3 loop is CASSSQGAEYNEQFF. In DNA form, the CDR3 reads TGCGCCAGCAGCTCTCAGGGGGCGGAGTACAATGAGCAGTTCTTC.

J is TRBJ2-1 and V is TRBV7-8; D call uncertain. V was shortened by 1 base and J by 1 base, with 11 bases between the two germline ends. The germline V gene has CDR1 SGHVS and CDR2 FQNEAQ. CDR3 size: 16 residues. In DNA, the CDR3 is TGTGCCAGCAGCTTAGAAGGGTTGCATTCCTACAATGAGCAGTTCTTC. The encoded protein is CASSLEGLHSYNEQFF.

This chain uses TRBV10-3 with TRBJ2-5; D remains ambiguous. CDR1 is ENHRY and CDR2 is SYGVKD in the germline V gene. This CDR3 region has 13 residues. With 2 bases removed from V and 5 bases from J, the gap between germline ends came to 9 bases. The CDR3 loop reads CAISEGAGETQYF. In nucleotides, the CDR3 is TGTGCCATCAGTGAGGGAGCCGGGGAGACCCAGTACTTC.

This clonotype was observed a few times. The rearrangement uses TRBV24-1 and TRBJ2-1; D unresolved. V was cut by 3 bases and J by 10 bases, with 15 bases left in between. The CDR3 contains 14 residues. The germline gives CDR1 KGHDR, CDR2 SFDVKD. This chain's CDR3 is CATSDQDGFGEQFF. In DNA form, the CDR3 reads TGTGCCACCAGTGATCAGGACGGGTTCGGGGAGCAGTTCTTC.

The chain carries TRBV30 and TRBJ2-5; either TRBD1 or TRBD2 may supply D (5 bases each). The CDR3 consists of 14 residues. Trimming shortened V by 3 bases and J by 5 bases, and 16 bases separated the two germline ends. The germline V gene encodes CDR1 GTSNPN and CDR2 SVGIG (reference sequence). CDR3 protein: CAWSAGTAGETQYF. The CDR3 DNA is TGTGCCTGGAGCGCCGGGACGGCAGGGGAGACCCAGTACTTC. The full variable domain, completed using reference TRBV30 and TRBJ2-5, is SQTIHQWPATLVQPVGSPLSLECTVEGTSNPNLYWYRQAAGRGLQLLFYSVGIGQISSEVPQNLSASRPQDRQFILSSKKLLLSDSGFYLCAWSAGTAGETQYFGPGTRLLVL.

The chain joins TRBV14 to TRBJ2-5; the D gene could be TRBD1 or TRBD2 (5 bases each). CDR1 SGHDN and CDR2 FVKESK come from the germline V gene. This CDR3 is built from 15 residues. Deletions cut 5 bases from V and 5 bases from J, with 18 bases between. This chain's CDR3 is CASSWTGRWWETQYF. The CDR3 DNA reads TGTGCCAGCAGCTGGACGGGGCGGTGGTGGGAGACCCAGTACTTC.

There are a few counts of this clonotype. The chain joins TRBV9 to TRBJ2-3; D gene unclear. The V end was cut by 4 bases, the J end by 0 bases, with 12 bases between. The CDR3 is 15 residues long. Germline lookup yields CDR1 SGDLS and CDR2 YYNGEE. CDR3 residues: CASSPSVGSTDTQYF. CDR3 nucleotides: TGTGCCAGCAGCCCCTCGGTAGGGAGCACAGATACGCAGTATTTT. The full variable domain, with the rest looked up from reference TRBV9 and TRBJ2-3, is DSGVTQTPKHLITATGQRVTLRCSPRSGDLSVYWYQQSLDQGLQFLIQYYNGEERAKGNILERFSAQQFPDLHSELNLSSLELGDSALYFCASSPSVGSTDTQYFGPGTRLTVL.

The chain employs TRBV2 and TRBJ1-3; D gene ambiguous. The CDR3 length is 16 residues. V lost 4 bases to trimming and J lost 0 bases, with 13 bases between them. Germline lookup yields CDR1 SNHLY and CDR2 FYNNEI. The CDR3 region has the DNA TGTGCCAGCAGTGCTGGGGTACTCATCTCTGGAAACACCATATATTTT. It is translated as CASSAGVLISGNTIYF. Supplemented by reference TRBV2 and TRBJ1-3, the full variable domain reads EPEVTQTPSHQVTQMGQEVILRCVPISNHLYFYWYRQILGQKVEFLVSFYNNEISEKSEIFDDQFSVERPDGSNFTLKIRSTKLEDSAMYFCASSAGVLISGNTIYFGEGSWLTVV.

This clonotype appeared a few times. This chain joins TRBV6-5 and TRBJ2-2; 10 bases agree with TRBD2. The germline CDR1 and CDR2 sequences are MNHEY and SVGAGI. Trimming removed 2 bases from V and 0 bases from J; junction bases left unmatched: 6. The CDR3 runs 18 residues. The CDR3 is CASSYPQSGGANTGELFF. The CDR3 DNA reads as TGTGCCAGCAGTTACCCGCAAAGCGGGGGGGCGAACACCGGGGAGCTGTTTTTT.

The chain uses TRBV10-3 and TRBJ2-6, with D possibly TRBD2 on 6 matching bases. The V end was cut by 2 bases, the J end by 2 bases, with 16 bases between. Germline CDR1 and CDR2: ENHRY and SYGVKD. The CDR3 loop spans 18 amino acids. The CDR3 protein is CAISEQLAGLAGANVLTF. In DNA form, the CDR3 reads TGTGCCATCAGTGAGCAACTAGCCGGCCTTGCTGGGGCCAACGTCCTGACTTTC.

This clonotype was counted ten times or more. The rearrangement joins TRBV20-1 to TRBJ1-5, with D hard to call. The V end lost 3 bases, the J end lost 7 bases, and 13 bases lay between the germline ends. Germline assignment: CDR1 DFQATT and CDR2 SNEGSKA (reference sequence). This CDR3 has 13 residues. The DNA for the CDR3 is TGCAGTGCTAGGTCGGGCGGAGGGCAGCCCCAGCATTTT. This sequence encodes CSARSGGGQPQHF.

V gene TRBV5-5 combines with J gene TRBJ2-7; D is unclear. Germline CDR1 SGHKS, CDR2 YYEKEE (reference sequence). The CDR3 consists of 14 residues. Trimming took 0 bases from V and 0 from J, leaving 7 bases between them. The CDR3 here is CASSLAISSYEQYV. CDR3 DNA sequence: TGTGCCAGCAGCTTGGCCATATCCTCCTACGAGCAGTACGTC.